The next 19 T cell receptor beta chains were all read from a single sample in a study of OX40 agonist ivuxolimab in advanced cancers. Produced via immunoSEQ multiplex PCR; TCRdb's table is partial and in-frame only. This table has 25,000 to 35,000 clones, roughly 83% appearing once. The specimen comprised CD4+ or CD8+ T cells sorted from blood, sampled in a trial of the OX40 agonist ivuxolimab. The receptors originated from an adult with an advanced solid tumor such as melanoma, head and neck, liver or kidney cancer.

This clone has a single count. This chain joins TRBV28 and TRBJ2-5; 8 bases agree with TRBD2. The V and J ends lost 7 bases and 5 bases, in that order; junction bases with no gene match: 15. Germline-derived CDR1 and CDR2 are MDHEN and SYDVKM. CDR3 length: 16 residues. The CDR3 region is CASTLGAGGAGETQYF. CDR3 nucleotide sequence: TGTGCCAGCACATTAGGGGCGGGAGGAGCGGGGGAGACCCAGTACTTC.

The chain links TRBV6-6 to TRBJ2-7, with D possibly being TRBD2 (5 bases). The CDR3 runs 14 residues. Per the germline V gene, CDR1 is MNHNY and CDR2 is SVGAGI (reference sequence). Deletions cut 0 bases from V and 6 bases from J, with 12 bases between. The CDR3 DNA reads TGTGCCAGCAGTTACTCGGGAGCCAGCAGCGAGCAGTACTTC. It is translated as CASSYSGASSEQYF.

This clone turned up a few times. The V gene is TRBV19, the J gene TRBJ1-1, with unresolved D. The V gene lost 3 bases and the J gene lost 0 bases, with 5 bases spanning the gap. The CDR3 has 13 residues. Germline CDR1 LNHDA, CDR2 SQIVND (reference sequence). The CDR3 reads CASSMILNTEAFF. Written as DNA, the CDR3 is TGTGCCAGTAGTATGATACTGAACACTGAAGCTTTCTTT.

This clone was recorded a few times. The genes are TRBV4-2 and TRBJ2-3; possible D gene TRBD1, 7 bases. The ends were cut back, 2 bases at V and 4 bases at J, with 16 bases in the middle. Germline V gene lookup returns CDR1 LGHNA and CDR2 YNFKEQ. The CDR3 runs 16 residues. The CDR3 nucleotides are TGTGCCAGCAGCCAAAGGGGAGCAGGGGGGCCAGATACGCAGTATTTT. Translation gives CASSQRGAGGPDTQYF.

The chain has TRBV28 and TRBJ1-3; 7 bases fit TRBD1. The junction had 6 bases not matched to a gene; V was cut back by 6 bases and J by 1 base. This CDR3 has 15 residues. The germline CDR1 and CDR2 sequences are MDHEN and SYDVKM. CDR3 protein: CASRQTGASGNTIYF. CDR3 nucleotides: TGTGCCAGCAGACAAACAGGGGCGTCTGGAAACACCATATATTTT.

V gene TRBV5-6 combines with J gene TRBJ1-2; D is unclear. Germline V gene lookup returns CDR1 SGHDT and CDR2 YYEEEE. Trimming took 0 bases from V and 2 from J, leaving 8 bases between them. The CDR3 spans 14 residues. CDR3 residues: CASSLEVRNYGYTF. CDR3 coding DNA: TGTGCCAGCAGCTTGGAAGTCAGAAACTATGGCTACACCTTC.

The CDR3 reads CASSKDKVF. The CDR3 DNA reads as TGTGCCAGCAGCAAAGATAAGGTCTTC. The chain carries TRBV21-1 and TRBJ2-7. TRBV21-1 is termed a pseudogene. The length of the CDR3 is 9 residues.

The rearrangement links TRBV5-1 to TRBJ2-5; D perhaps matches TRBD1 (6 bases). Germline CDR1 reads SGHRS; CDR2 reads YFSETQ. CDR3 length: 16 amino acids. The V end lost 2 bases, the J end lost 3 bases, and 17 bases lay between the germline ends. The CDR3 DNA reads TGCGCCAGCAGCTTTCAAGTCCGGGACACCGAAGAGACCCAGTACTTC. This encodes CASSFQVRDTEETQYF.

There are a few counts of this clone. CDR3: CASSQDNYGDYGYTF. The CDR3, as DNA: TGCGCCAGCAGCCAAGATAACTATGGCGACTATGGCTACACCTTC. The J gene is TRBJ1-2, the V gene TRBV4-3; no definite D call. The germline gives CDR1 LGHNA, CDR2 YSLEER. The length of the CDR3 is 15 residues. V was cut by 0 bases and J by 3 bases, with 11 bases left in between.

V is TRBV7-9 and J is TRBJ2-3; D remains unclear. The CDR3 length is 13 residues. V was trimmed by 7 bases and J by 6 bases, leaving 14 bases between them. Germline V CDR1 and CDR2: SEHNR, FQNEAQ (reference sequence). The DNA for the CDR3 is TGTGCCAGCATCACCCCTTTGGAGGATACGCAGTATTTT. Amino acids: CASITPLEDTQYF.

This clone has just one count. The rearrangement uses TRBV21-1 and TRBJ1-4. TRBV21-1 is recorded as a pseudogene. CDR3 length: 15 residues. The CDR3 bases are TGTGCCAGCAGCAAGTTCTCGCGATTCGGTGAAAAACTGTTTTTT. Translating it yields CASSKFSRFGEKLFF.

This chain connects TRBV6-1 to TRBJ2-5, with D perhaps matching TRBD2 (5 bases). The ends were cut back, 4 bases at V and 8 bases at J, with 14 bases in the middle. CDR1 and CDR2 (germline): MNHNS, SASEGT. The CDR3 contains 13 residues. The CDR3 protein is CASSVTGLGTQYF. CDR3 DNA: TGTGCCAGCAGTGTGACGGGATTGGGCACCCAGTACTTC.

This clone was recorded once. One base away lies a much larger clone, so this may be a sequencing read error. This chain uses TRBV19 with TRBJ1-2; D remains ambiguous. The CDR3 is made up of 13 amino acids. Germline V gene data show CDR1 as LNHDA and CDR2 as SQIVND (reference sequence). V gave up 3 bases and J gave up 9 bases, with 14 bases separating them. CDR3 region: CASSMEARYSYTF. CDR3 bases: TGTGCCAGTAGTATGGAGGCCCGATATAGCTACACCTTC.

The chain couples TRBV5-4 to TRBJ1-1; 11 bases line up with TRBD1. J lost 5 bases, V lost 3 bases, and 3 bases had no gene match. The length of the CDR3 is 14 residues. The germline gives CDR1 SGHNT, CDR2 YYREEE (reference sequence). The CDR3 DNA follows: TGTGCCAGCAGCTGGGGACAGGGGGTAACTGAAGCTTTCTTT. Encoded protein: CASSWGQGVTEAFF.

This chain connects TRBV5-1 to TRBJ2-3; the D gene is possibly TRBD2 (5 bases). This CDR3 contains 19 residues. Per germline, CDR1 SGHRS and CDR2 YFSETQ. Trimming pared 0 bases from V and 0 bases from J, leaving 20 bases between. CDR3 sequence (DNA): TGCGCCAGCAGCTTGGCCCGGAGCGGATGGCCCGCTAGCACAGATACGCAGTATTTT. Translated, it gives CASSLARSGWPASTDTQYF.

The chain carries TRBV9 and TRBJ1-1, with a tentative D call TRBD1 (6 bases). V was clipped by 5 bases and J by 11 bases, with 16 bases between them. CDR1 SGDLS and CDR2 YYNGEE come from the germline V gene. The CDR3 loop spans 12 amino acids. CDR3 region: CASSDGGQGAFF. The CDR3 region has the DNA TGTGCCAGCAGTGATGGGGGGCAGGGCGCTTTCTTT.

V is TRBV27 and J is TRBJ1-4; TRBD1 matches at 10 bases. Germline loops: CDR1 MNHEY, CDR2 SMNVEV (reference sequence). Unmatched junction bases numbered 4, after V lost 10 bases and J lost 5 bases. The CDR3 is 13 amino acids. Here the CDR3 DNA reads TGTGCCACTCAGGGACAGGGGAATGAAAAACTGTTTTTT. This sequence encodes CATQGQGNEKLFF.

This chain links TRBV5-6 with TRBJ2-3; no clear D gene. Germline V CDR1 and CDR2: SGHDT, YYEEEE. V lost 5 bases and J lost 0, with 4 bases in between. This CDR3 is built from 12 residues. For the CDR3, the DNA is TGTGCCAGCAGGTCTAGCACAGATACGCAGTATTTT. Translated: CASRSSTDTQYF.

The J gene is TRBJ1-4, the V gene TRBV4-1, with D unresolved. From germline, CDR1 is MGHRA and CDR2 YSYEKL. Trimming pared 5 bases from V and 3 bases from J, leaving 16 bases between. The CDR3 consists of 16 residues. The CDR3 coding sequence is TGCGCCAGCAGCTCCCGGTCCACGGCCCCTAATGAAAAACTGTTTTTT. Protein sequence: CASSSRSTAPNEKLFF.